This TCR beta chain was found in a study of neurological immune-mediated disorders. V gave up 4 bases and J gave up 4 bases; unmatched junction bases: 9. Germline CDR1 and CDR2: SGHRS and YFSETQ. The CDR3 has 16 residues. Regarding time point: longitudinal time-point 3. MiXCR, applied by TCRdb to the 5' RACE reads, yields one record per CDR3 protein. The data hold about 49,000 distinct CDR3 sequences, with roughly 8% observed a single time. This clonotype was counted many times. The specimen was PBMCs. The TCR originated in a woman aged 40 to 50 in good health. The rearrangement links TRBV5-1 to TRBJ2-2; 8 bases are shared with TRBD2. The CDR3 sequence: CASSPRTSSFTGELFF. The DNA for the CDR3 is TGCGCCAGCAGCCCCAGGACTAGCTCTTTCACCGGGGAGCTGTTTTTT.